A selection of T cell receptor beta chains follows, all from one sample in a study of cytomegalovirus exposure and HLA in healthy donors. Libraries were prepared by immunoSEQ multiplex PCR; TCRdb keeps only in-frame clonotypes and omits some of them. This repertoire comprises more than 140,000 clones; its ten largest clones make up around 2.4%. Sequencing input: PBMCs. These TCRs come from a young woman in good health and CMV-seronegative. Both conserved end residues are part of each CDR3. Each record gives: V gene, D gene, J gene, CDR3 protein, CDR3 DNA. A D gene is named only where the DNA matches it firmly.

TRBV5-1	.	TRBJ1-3	CASSFLEGAGNTIYF	TGCGCCAGCAGCTTTTTGGAAGGGGCTGGAAACACCATATATTTT
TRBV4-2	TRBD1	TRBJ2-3	CASSPRTGLGSTDTQYF	TGTGCCAGCAGCCCCCGGACAGGGCTAGGGAGCACAGATACGCAGTATTTT
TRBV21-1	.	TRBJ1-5	CASSKGPGTGNQPQHF	TGTGCCAGCAGCAAAGGACCTGGGACAGGCAATCAGCCCCAGCATTTT
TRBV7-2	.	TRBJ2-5	CASSLVQGRWETQYF	TGTGCCAGCAGCTTAGTTCAGGGGCGTTGGGAGACCCAGTACTTC
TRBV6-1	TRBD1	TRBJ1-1	CASSEGGGTIETFF	TGTGCCAGCAGTGAAGGAGGGGGCACCATCGAAACTTTCTTT
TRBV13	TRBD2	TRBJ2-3	CASSLRTSGRAGTDTQYF	TGTGCCAGCAGCCTCAGGACTAGCGGGAGGGCCGGAACAGATACGCAGTATTTT
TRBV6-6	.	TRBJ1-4	CASSLQGPPGGLFF	TGTGCCAGCAGTCTACAGGGACCCCCGGGGGGACTGTTTTTT
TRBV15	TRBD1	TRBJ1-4	CATSRGRQGTEKLFF	TGTGCCACCAGCAGAGGACGACAGGGGACTGAAAAACTGTTTTTT
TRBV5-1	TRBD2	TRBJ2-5	CASGHRGGLATVETQYF	TGCGCCAGCGGCCACCGCGGGGGACTCGCCACGGTGGAGACCCAGTACTTC
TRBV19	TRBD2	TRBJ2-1	CASSTGLAGVIEQFF	TGTGCCAGTAGTACGGGACTAGCGGGAGTTATTGAGCAGTTCTTC
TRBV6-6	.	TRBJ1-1	CASSRDRMNTEAFF	TGTGCCAGCAGCCGAGACAGAATGAACACTGAAGCTTTCTTT
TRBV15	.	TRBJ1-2	CATSRDSTDRGYTF	TGTGCCACCAGCAGAGATAGTACAGATCGTGGCTACACCTTC
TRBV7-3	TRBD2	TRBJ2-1	CASSLRLAEYNEQFF	TGTGCCAGCAGCCTAAGACTAGCGGAATACAATGAGCAGTTCTTC
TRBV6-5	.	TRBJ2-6	CASSYEGAGANVLTF	TGTGCCAGCAGTTACGAGGGGGCTGGGGCCAACGTCCTGACTTTC
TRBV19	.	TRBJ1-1	CASSQVRNTEAFF	TGTGCCAGTAGTCAGGTGAGGAACACTGAAGCTTTCTTT
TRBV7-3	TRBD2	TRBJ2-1	CASSSTSGSHNEQFF	TGTGCCAGCAGTTCGACTAGCGGGAGCCACAATGAGCAGTTCTTC
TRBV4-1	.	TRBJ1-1	CASSPNQAAPNTEAFF	TGCGCCAGCAGCCCCAACCAAGCGGCACCTAACACTGAAGCTTTCTTT
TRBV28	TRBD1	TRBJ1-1	CASRGGQGVPEAFF	TGTGCCAGCAGGGGGGGACAGGGTGTACCTGAAGCTTTCTTT
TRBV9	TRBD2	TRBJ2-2	CASSVAPSGRFNTGELFF	TGTGCCAGCAGCGTAGCGCCTAGCGGGAGGTTTAACACCGGGGAGCTGTTTTTT
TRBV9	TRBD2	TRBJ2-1	CASSTSLAGVVNEQFF	TGTGCCAGCAGCACCAGCCTAGCGGGAGTGGTGAATGAGCAGTTCTTC
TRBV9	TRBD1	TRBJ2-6	CASSVGTAGANVLTF	TGTGCCAGCAGCGTCGGGACAGCTGGGGCCAACGTCCTGACTTTC
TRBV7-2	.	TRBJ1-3	CASSLVGGAAGPGNTIYF	TGTGCCAGCAGCTTAGTAGGAGGGGCGGCAGGGCCTGGAAACACCATATATTTT
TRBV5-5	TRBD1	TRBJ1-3	CASSLEGTAYLSGNTIYF	TGTGCCAGCAGCTTGGAGGGGACAGCTTATCTCTCTGGAAACACCATATATTTT
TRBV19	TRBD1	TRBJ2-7	CATNRGTYEQYF	TGTGCAACGAACAGGGGGACTTACGAGCAGTACTTC
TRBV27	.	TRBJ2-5	CASRKDYQETQYF	TGTGCCAGCAGGAAAGACTATCAAGAGACCCAGTACTTC
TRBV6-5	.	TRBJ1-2	CASSPSFTAEYTF	TGTGCCAGCAGCCCGAGCTTCACAGCCGAGTACACCTTC
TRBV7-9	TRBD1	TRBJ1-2	CASSPSGQGATVLRGYTF	TGTGCCAGCAGCCCATCCGGACAGGGGGCAACCGTTCTGAGGGGCTACACCTTC
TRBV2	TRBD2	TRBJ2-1	CARSKVIAGGSNEQFF	TGTGCCAGAAGTAAAGTTATAGCGGGAGGGAGTAATGAGCAGTTCTTC
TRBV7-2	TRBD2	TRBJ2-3	CASSAASGRPVDTQYF	TGTGCCAGCAGCGCTGCCAGCGGGAGGCCGGTAGATACGCAGTATTTT
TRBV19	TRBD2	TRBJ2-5	CASAMTSGRAETQYF	TGTGCCAGTGCGATGACTAGCGGGAGGGCAGAGACCCAGTACTTC
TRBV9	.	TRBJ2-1	CASSVVGEVYNEQFF	TGTGCCAGCAGCGTAGTGGGAGAGGTCTACAATGAGCAGTTCTTC
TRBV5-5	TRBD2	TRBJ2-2	CASSHRGLANTGELFF	TGTGCCAGCAGCCACCGGGGACTAGCGAACACCGGGGAGCTGTTTTTT
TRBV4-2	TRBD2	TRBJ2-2	CASSQDTGTSDTGELFF	TGTGCCAGCAGCCAGGATACCGGGACTAGCGACACCGGGGAGCTGTTTTTT
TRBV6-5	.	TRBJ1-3	CAGSYGAVGNTIYF	TGTGCCGGCAGTTACGGGGCCGTAGGAAACACCATATATTTT
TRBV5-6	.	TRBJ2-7	CASSLPGTSLAYEQYF	TGTGCCAGCAGCTTGCCCGGGACTTCGCTCGCCTACGAGCAGTACTTC
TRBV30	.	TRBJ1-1	CAWSWGRGNTEAFF	TGTGCCTGGAGTTGGGGCAGGGGGAACACTGAAGCTTTCTTT
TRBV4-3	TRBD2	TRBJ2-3	CASNQRTSGSIADTQYF	TGCGCCAGCAACCAGAGGACTAGCGGGAGTATTGCAGATACGCAGTATTTT
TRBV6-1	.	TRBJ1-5	CASSAGVQPQHF	TGTGCCAGCAGTGCAGGGGTACAGCCCCAGCATTTT
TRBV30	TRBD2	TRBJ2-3	CAWGTGGRDRTDTQYF	TGTGCCTGGGGAACTGGCGGGAGGGACCGCACAGATACGCAGTATTTT
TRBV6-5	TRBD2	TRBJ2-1	CASSSLAGTGYEQFF	TGTGCCAGCAGTTCCCTAGCGGGAACGGGGTATGAGCAGTTCTTC
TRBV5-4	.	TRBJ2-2	CASSLAISGANTGELFF	TGTGCCAGCAGCTTGGCGATTAGCGGTGCGAACACCGGGGAGCTGTTTTTT
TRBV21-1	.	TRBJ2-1	CASSNIGGPNYNEQFF	TGTGCCAGCAGCAATATAGGGGGACCGAACTACAATGAGCAGTTCTTC
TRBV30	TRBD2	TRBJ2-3	CAWRGTSGYTDTQYF	TGTGCCTGGCGGGGGACTAGCGGATACACAGATACGCAGTATTTT
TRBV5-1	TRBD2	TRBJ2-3	CASSLVGLADTDTQYF	TGCGCCAGCAGCTTGGTGGGACTAGCGGACACAGATACGCAGTATTTT
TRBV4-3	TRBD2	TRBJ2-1	CASSPLAESSYNEQFF	TGCGCCAGCAGCCCCCTAGCGGAGAGCTCCTACAATGAGCAGTTCTTC
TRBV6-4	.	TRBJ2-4	CAEVAKNIQYF	TGTGCCGAGGTAGCCAAAAACATTCAGTACTTC
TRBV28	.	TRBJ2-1	CASSPLGGAKQNTHNEQFF	TGTGCCAGCAGCCCCTTAGGAGGGGCCAAACAAAACACACACAATGAGCAGTTCTTC
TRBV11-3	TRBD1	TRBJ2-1	CASSHGTGSYNEQFF	TGTGCCAGCAGCCATGGGACAGGCTCCTACAATGAGCAGTTCTTC
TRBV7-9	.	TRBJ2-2	CASGPGHNTGELFF	TGTGCCAGCGGGCCAGGACATAACACCGGGGAGCTGTTTTTT